The text below deals with one T cell receptor beta chain. Its specificity is not known. Researchers used 5'RACE with constant-segment primers to make TCR alpha and TCR beta cDNA libraries that carry sample barcodes and UMIs. Each CDR3 protein is one row after TCRdb ran MiXCR on the 5' RACE reads. The sample holds fewer than 350,000 distinct CDR3 sequences, approximately 15% seen once. This CDR3 has 16 residues. Germline trimming cut 5 bases from V and 2 bases from J; bases unmatched to any gene: 6. The V gene's germline CDR1 is DFQATT and CDR2 SNEGSKA (reference sequence). The data belong to a study of T-cell memory formation after mild COVID-19. The wider study: Most TCR clusters belonged to a single donor. Whole-study findings and limits: Contracting clones from day 15 to 85 had balanced CD4/CD8; later expanders favoured CD4+.

The sequence came from a man in his late teens or twenties who had mild COVID-19 (a few samples of this study predate the infection). Cell type and time point are not known. The rearrangement links TRBV20-1 to TRBJ2-3, with 14 bases identical to TRBD2. Sequencing was performed on PBMCs or a T cell subset sorted from them (not recorded which). For the CDR3, the DNA is TGCAGTGCTCCCGGGACTAGCGGGGGTGCCACAGATACGCAGTATTTT. Its translation: CSAPGTSGGATDTQYF.